This passage covers 8 T cell receptor beta chains from one sample sequenced in a study of blood T cell repertoires in COVID-19. Here immunoSEQ multiplex PCR was the method, and the copy in TCRdb shows in-frame clones only, minus some. The repertoire includes 310,000 or so clones, 80% to 95% of them detected once, and 0.9% to 1.2% sits in the top ten. The sample taken for sequencing was PBMCs or T cells enriched from blood (not recorded which). These receptors all come from a woman younger than 45 who had recovered from COVID-19.

This clone came up a few times. The V and J genes are TRBV5-4 and TRBJ1-3; 7 bases match TRBD1. There are 15 residues in the CDR3. Germline CDR1 SGHNT, CDR2 YYREEE (reference sequence). V lost 4 bases, J lost 3 bases, and 7 bases stayed unmatched. CDR3 DNA sequence: TGTGCCAGCAGCCCCGACAGGGTTCGTGGAAACACCATATATTTT. This sequence encodes CASSPDRVRGNTIYF.

The rearrangement joins TRBV24-1 to TRBJ2-7, with 12 bases that match TRBD1. Germline loops: CDR1 KGHDR, CDR2 SFDVKD. This CDR3 contains 15 residues. Trimming at V came to 3 bases and at J to 5 bases, leaving 4 bases not matched to a gene. CDR3: CATSDPGTGGHEQYF. CDR3 DNA sequence: TGTGCCACCAGTGATCCCGGGACAGGGGGCCACGAGCAGTACTTC.

The chain is built from TRBV28 and TRBJ1-2; D unclear. V lost 2 bases and J lost 4, with 8 bases in between. CDR3 length equals 13 residues. Germline loops: CDR1 MDHEN, CDR2 SYDVKM. The CDR3 reads CASSLVNSYGYTF. Written as DNA, the CDR3 is TGTGCCAGCAGTTTAGTAAATTCCTATGGCTACACCTTC.

The rearrangement links TRBV4-3 to TRBJ1-2; 8 bases fit TRBD1. Looked up from germline, CDR1 is LGHNA and CDR2 is YSLEER. The CDR3 spans 14 residues. Trimming took 1 base from V and 5 from J; bases not matched to a gene: 3. The CDR3 region has the DNA TGCGCCAGCAGCCAAGGAACAGGGGGGTATGGCTACACCTTC. Residues: CASSQGTGGYGYTF.

The V gene is TRBV28, the J gene TRBJ2-5; no clear D gene. With 6 bases removed from V and 1 base from J, the gap between germline ends came to 9 bases. Germline V gives CDR1 MDHEN, CDR2 SYDVKM. The length of the CDR3 is 13 residues. In DNA form, the CDR3 reads TGTGCCAGCAGCTCAGATTTCCAAGAGACCCAGTACTTC. Residues: CASSSDFQETQYF. The variable domain in full, completed from reference TRBV28 and TRBJ2-5, reads DVKVTQSSRYLVKRTGEKVFLECVQDMDHENMFWYRQDPGLGLRLIYFSYDVKMKEKGDIPEGYSVSREKKERFSLILESASTNQTSMYLCASSSDFQETQYFGPGTRLLVL.

V gene TRBV16 combines with J gene TRBJ2-7, with a weak D call TRBD1 (6 bases). Germline CDR1 and CDR2: KGHSY and FQNENV. The germline V and J ends were trimmed by 2 bases and 0 bases, with 8 bases remaining between them. The CDR3 has 14 residues. The CDR3 DNA follows: TGTGCCAGCAGCCAAGAGGGGGTCTCCTACGAGCAGTACTTC. Translation: CASSQEGVSYEQYF.

The chain links TRBV11-2 to TRBJ1-1, with 9 bases matching TRBD1. Germline V CDR1 and CDR2: SGHAT, FQNNGV. This CDR3 is 16 amino acids long. The trim removed 2 bases at V and 4 bases at J, leaving 8 bases unmatched. The CDR3 loop is CASSLSTGGAGTEAFF. Here the CDR3 DNA reads TGTGCCAGCAGCTTATCCACAGGGGGCGCTGGCACTGAAGCTTTCTTT. The whole variable domain, remainder taken from reference TRBV11-2 and TRBJ1-1, is EAGVAQSPRYKIIEKRQSVAFWCNPISGHATLYWYQQILGQGPKLLIQFQNNGVVDDSQLPKDRFSAERLKGVDSTLKIQPAKLEDSAVYLCASSLSTGGAGTEAFFGQGTRLTVV.

This clone came up once. The chain has TRBV28 and TRBJ2-3; D gene uncertain. The CDR3 has 15 amino acids. Trimming cost V 0 bases and J 5 bases, with 12 bases left between them. Looked up from germline, CDR1 is MDHEN and CDR2 is SYDVKM. The CDR3 loop is CASSLWAENRDTQYF. The CDR3 DNA sequence: TGTGCCAGCAGTTTATGGGCAGAAAACAGAGATACGCAGTATTTT.